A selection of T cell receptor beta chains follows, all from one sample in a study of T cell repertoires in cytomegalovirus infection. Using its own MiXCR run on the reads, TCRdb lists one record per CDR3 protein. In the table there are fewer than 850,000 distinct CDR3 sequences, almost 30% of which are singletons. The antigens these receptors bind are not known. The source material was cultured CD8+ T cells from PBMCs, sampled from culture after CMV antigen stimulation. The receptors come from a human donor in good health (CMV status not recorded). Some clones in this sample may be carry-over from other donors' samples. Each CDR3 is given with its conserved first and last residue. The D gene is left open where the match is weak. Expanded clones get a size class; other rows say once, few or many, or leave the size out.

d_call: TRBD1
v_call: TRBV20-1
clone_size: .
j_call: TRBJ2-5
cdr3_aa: CSAQTGIQETQYF
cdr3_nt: TGCAGTGCTCAGACAGGGATCCAAGAGACCCAGTACTTC

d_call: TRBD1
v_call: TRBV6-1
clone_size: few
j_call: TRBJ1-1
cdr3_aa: CASSEYNRGPEAFF
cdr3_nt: TGTGCCAGCAGTGAATACAACAGGGGGCCTGAAGCTTTCTTT

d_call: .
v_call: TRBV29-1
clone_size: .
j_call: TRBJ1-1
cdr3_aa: CSVSRGSLNTEAFF
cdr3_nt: TGCAGCGTTTCCCGGGGCAGTTTGAACACTGAAGCTTTCTTT

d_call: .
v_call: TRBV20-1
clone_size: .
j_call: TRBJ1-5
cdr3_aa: CSARGRTMVNQPQHF
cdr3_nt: TGCAGTGCTAGAGGACGGACGATGGTCAATCAGCCCCAGCATTTT

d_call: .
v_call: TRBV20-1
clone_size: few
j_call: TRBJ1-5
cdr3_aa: CSARVYNQPQHF
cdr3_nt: TGCAGTGCTAGGGTTTATAATCAGCCCCAGCATTTT

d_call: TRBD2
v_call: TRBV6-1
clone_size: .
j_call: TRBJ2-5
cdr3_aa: CASRRTSGVQETQYF
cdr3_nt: TGTGCCAGCAGACGGACTAGCGGGGTTCAAGAGACCCAGTACTTC

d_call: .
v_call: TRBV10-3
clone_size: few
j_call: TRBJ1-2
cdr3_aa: CAISPSVGGYTF
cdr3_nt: TGTGCCATCAGTCCGAGCGTGGGTGGCTACACCTTC

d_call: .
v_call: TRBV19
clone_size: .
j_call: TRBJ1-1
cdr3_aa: CASSRDGGNTEAFF
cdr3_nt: TGTGCCAGTAGTCGCGACGGAGGGAACACTGAAGCTTTCTTT

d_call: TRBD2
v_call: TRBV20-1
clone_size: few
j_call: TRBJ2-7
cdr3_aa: CSAPAGSYEQYF
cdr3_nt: TGCAGTGCCCCAGCGGGATCCTACGAGCAGTACTTC

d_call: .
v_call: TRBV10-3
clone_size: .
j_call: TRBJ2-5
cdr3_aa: CAISERTDRRETQYF
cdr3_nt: TGTGCCATCAGTGAGCGGACTGACAGGCGGGAGACCCAGTACTTC

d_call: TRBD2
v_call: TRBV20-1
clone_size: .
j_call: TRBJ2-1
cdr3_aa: CTSPGLAYNEQFF
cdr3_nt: TGCACCTCCCCCGGACTAGCCTACAATGAGCAGTTCTTC

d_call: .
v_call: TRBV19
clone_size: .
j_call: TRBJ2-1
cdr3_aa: CASSISGYSYNEQFF
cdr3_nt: TGTGCCAGTAGTATAAGCGGGTACTCCTACAATGAGCAGTTCTTC

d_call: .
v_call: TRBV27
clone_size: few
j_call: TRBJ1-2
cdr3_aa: CASSLSQGMYGYTF
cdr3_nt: TGTGCCAGCAGTTTATCTCAGGGGATGTATGGCTACACCTTC

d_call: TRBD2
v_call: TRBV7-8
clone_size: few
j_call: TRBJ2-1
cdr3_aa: CASSLYSGGALGGNEQFF
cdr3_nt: TGTGCCAGCAGCTTATATAGCGGGGGGGCCTTGGGGGGCAATGAGCAGTTCTTC

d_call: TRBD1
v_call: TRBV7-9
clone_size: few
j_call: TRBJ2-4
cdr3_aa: CASSPRTGLDKNIQYF
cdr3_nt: TGTGCCAGCAGCCCAAGGACAGGGTTGGACAAAAACATTCAGTACTTC

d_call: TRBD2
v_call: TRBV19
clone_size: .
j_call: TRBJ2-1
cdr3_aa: CASSEGLAGGSYNEQFF
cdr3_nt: TGTGCCAGTAGTGAGGGACTAGCGGGGGGATCCTACAATGAGCAGTTCTTC

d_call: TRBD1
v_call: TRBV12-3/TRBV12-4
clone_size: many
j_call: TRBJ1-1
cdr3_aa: CASSLGQENTEAFF
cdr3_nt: TGTGCCAGCAGTCTAGGACAGGAGAACACTGAAGCTTTCTTT

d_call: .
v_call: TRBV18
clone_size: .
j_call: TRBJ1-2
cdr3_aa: CASSKFGDSRNLPNDNNYGYTF
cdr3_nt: TGTGCCAGCTCAAAGTTTGGGGACTCAAGAAACCTCCCCAACGACAATAACTATGGCTACACCTTC

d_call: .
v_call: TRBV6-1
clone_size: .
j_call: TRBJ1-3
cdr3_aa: CASSKDSPRGPANTIYF
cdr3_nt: TGTGCCAGCAGTAAGGACTCGCCCAGGGGTCCTGCAAACACCATATATTTT

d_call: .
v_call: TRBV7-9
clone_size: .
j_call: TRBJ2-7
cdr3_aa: CASSILTPDAYF
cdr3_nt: TGTGCCAGCAGCATCCTGACACCCGATGCGTACTTC

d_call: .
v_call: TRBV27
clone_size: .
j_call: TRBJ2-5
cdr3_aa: CASSPFDRADPNQYF
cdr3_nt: TGTGCCAGCAGTCCCTTCGACAGAGCCGATCCTAACCAGTACTTC

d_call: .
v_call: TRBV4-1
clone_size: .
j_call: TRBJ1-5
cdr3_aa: CASSLVGPDSNQPQHF
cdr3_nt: TGCGCCAGCAGCCTCGTCGGGCCAGATAGCAATCAGCCCCAGCATTTT

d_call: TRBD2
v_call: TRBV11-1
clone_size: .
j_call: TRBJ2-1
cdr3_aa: CASSFGPTSGGLYEQFF
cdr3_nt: TGTGCCAGCAGCTTTGGTCCTACTAGCGGGGGCCTCTATGAGCAGTTCTTC

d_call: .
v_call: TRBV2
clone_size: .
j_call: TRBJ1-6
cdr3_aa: CASSSPAEGLNNSPLYF
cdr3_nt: TGTGCCAGCAGTTCACCCGCAGAGGGGCTCAATAATTCACCCCTCTACTTT

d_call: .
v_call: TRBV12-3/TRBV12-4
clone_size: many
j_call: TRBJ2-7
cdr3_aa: CASSLALNRSPDYEQYF
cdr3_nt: TGTGCCAGCAGTTTAGCGCTAAATCGGTCTCCAGACTACGAGCAGTACTTC

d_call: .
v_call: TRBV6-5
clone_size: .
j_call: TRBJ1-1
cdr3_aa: CASSLTQVNTEAFF
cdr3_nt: TGTGCCAGCAGTTTGACGCAGGTGAACACTGAAGCTTTCTTT

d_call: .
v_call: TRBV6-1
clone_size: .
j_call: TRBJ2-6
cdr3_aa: CASRQGIAGANVLTF
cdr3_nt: TGTGCCAGCAGACAGGGTATAGCTGGGGCCAACGTCCTGACTTTC

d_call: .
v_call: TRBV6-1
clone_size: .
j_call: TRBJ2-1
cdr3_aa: CASSDTIRRGGGDEQFF
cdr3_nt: TGTGCCAGCAGTGATACCATAAGGAGGGGGGGAGGCGATGAGCAGTTCTTC

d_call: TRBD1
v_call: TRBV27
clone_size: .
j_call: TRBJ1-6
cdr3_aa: CASRDRGDYNSPLHF
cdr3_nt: TGTGCCAGCAGGGACAGGGGTGACTATAATTCACCCCTCCACTTT

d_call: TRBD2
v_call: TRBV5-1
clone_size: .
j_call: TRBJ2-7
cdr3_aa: CASSEGLALAYEQYF
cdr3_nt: TGCGCCAGCAGCGAAGGACTAGCACTTGCCTACGAGCAGTACTTC

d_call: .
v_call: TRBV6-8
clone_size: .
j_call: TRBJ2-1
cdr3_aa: CASSYSRTPYNEQFF
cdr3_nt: TGTGCCAGCAGTTACTCGAGAACGCCTTACAATGAGCAGTTCTTC

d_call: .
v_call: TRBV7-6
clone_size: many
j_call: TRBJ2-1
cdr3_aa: CASSLEDSSYNEQFF
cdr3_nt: TGTGCCAGCAGCTTAGAGGACAGCTCCTACAATGAGCAGTTCTTC

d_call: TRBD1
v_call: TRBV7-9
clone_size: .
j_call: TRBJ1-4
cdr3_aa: CASSGAGTGEKRGDEKLFF
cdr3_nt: TGTGCCAGCAGCGGAGCCGGGACAGGGGAGAAGAGGGGTGATGAAAAACTGTTTTTT

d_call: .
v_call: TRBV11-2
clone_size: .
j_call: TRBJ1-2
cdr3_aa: CASSPTGIGPLGYGYTF
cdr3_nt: TGTGCCAGCAGCCCAACCGGGATAGGGCCCCTTGGCTATGGCTACACCTTC

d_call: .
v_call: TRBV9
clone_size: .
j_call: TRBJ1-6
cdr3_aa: CASSTKGTAYNSPLHF
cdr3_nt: TGTGCCAGCAGCACCAAGGGGACCGCCTATAATTCACCCCTCCACTTT

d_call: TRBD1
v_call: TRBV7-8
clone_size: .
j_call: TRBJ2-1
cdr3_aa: CASSSLTGQESHEQFF
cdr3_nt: TGTGCCAGCAGCTCCCTCACGGGACAGGAGTCGCATGAGCAGTTCTTC

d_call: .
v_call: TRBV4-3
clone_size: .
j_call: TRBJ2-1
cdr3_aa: CASSQDGGGSYNEQFF
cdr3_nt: TGCGCCAGCAGCCAAGATGGGGGAGGCTCCTACAATGAGCAGTTCTTC

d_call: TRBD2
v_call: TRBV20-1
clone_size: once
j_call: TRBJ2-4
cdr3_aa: CSAVTRLAGGPGTKNIQYF
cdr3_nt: TGCAGTGCCGTAACCCGACTAGCGGGGGGGCCTGGTACCAAAAACATTCAGTACTTC

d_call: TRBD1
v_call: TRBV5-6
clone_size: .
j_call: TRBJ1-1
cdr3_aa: CASSTGTGGNTEAFF
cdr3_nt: TGTGCCAGCAGCACCGGGACAGGGGGGAACACTGAAGCTTTCTTT

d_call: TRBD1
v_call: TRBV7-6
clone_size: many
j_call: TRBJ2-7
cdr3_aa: CASSPSGTGSYEQYF
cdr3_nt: TGTGCCAGCAGCCCTTCCGGGACAGGGTCCTACGAGCAGTACTTC

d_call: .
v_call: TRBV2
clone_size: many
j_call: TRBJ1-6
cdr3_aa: CASSPEGQNSPLHF
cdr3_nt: TGTGCCAGCAGCCCTGAGGGGCAAAATTCACCCCTCCACTTT

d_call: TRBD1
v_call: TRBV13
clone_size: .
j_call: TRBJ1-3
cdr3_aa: CASSLEGTANTIYF
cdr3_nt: TGTGCCAGCAGCTTAGAGGGGACAGCAAACACCATATATTTT

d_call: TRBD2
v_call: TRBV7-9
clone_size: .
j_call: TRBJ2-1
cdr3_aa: CASSLETQRGGYNEQFF
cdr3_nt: TGTGCCAGCAGCTTAGAAACACAGCGGGGAGGCTACAATGAGCAGTTCTTC

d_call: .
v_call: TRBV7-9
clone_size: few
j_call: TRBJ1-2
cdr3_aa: CASTQFNPNNGYTF
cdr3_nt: TGTGCCAGCACCCAATTCAATCCGAATAATGGCTACACCTTC

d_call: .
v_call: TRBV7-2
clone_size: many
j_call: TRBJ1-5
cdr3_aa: CASSNRGWSASDNQPQHF
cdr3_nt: TGTGCCAGCAGCAATAGGGGTTGGTCGGCTTCGGACAATCAGCCCCAGCATTTT

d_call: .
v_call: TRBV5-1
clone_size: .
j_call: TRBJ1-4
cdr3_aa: CASSFLDKPTNEKLFF
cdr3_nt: TGCGCCAGCAGCTTCCTGGACAAGCCAACTAATGAAAAACTGTTTTTT

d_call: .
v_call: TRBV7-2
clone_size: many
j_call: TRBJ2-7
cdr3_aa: CASSFLTGTYEQYF
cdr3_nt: TGTGCCAGCAGCTTCTTGACAGGAACCTACGAGCAGTACTTC

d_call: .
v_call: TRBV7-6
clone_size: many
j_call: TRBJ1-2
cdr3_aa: CASTPGHTNYGYTF
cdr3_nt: TGTGCCAGCACCCCGGGACATACCAACTATGGCTACACCTTC

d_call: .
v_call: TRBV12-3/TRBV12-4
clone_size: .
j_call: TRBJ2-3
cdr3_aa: CASSLQDFTDTQYF
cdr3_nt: TGTGCCAGCAGCCTCCAGGACTTCACAGATACGCAGTATTTT

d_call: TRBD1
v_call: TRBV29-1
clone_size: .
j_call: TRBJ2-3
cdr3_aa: CSAIGQDGDTQYF
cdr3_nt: TGCAGCGCGATAGGACAGGACGGAGATACGCAGTATTTT

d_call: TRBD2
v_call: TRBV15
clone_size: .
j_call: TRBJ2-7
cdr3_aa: CATSKSGVTYEQYF
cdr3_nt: TGTGCCACCAGCAAAAGCGGGGTAACCTACGAGCAGTACTTC

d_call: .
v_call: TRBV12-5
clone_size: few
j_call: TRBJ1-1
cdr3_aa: CASGPPTLNTEAFF
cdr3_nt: TGTGCTAGTGGTCCCCCCACCTTGAATACTGAAGCTTTCTTT